This passage covers 13 T cell receptor beta chains from one sample sequenced in a study of OX40 agonist ivuxolimab in advanced cancers. Repertoires were generated with immunoSEQ multiplex PCR, while TCRdb's copy carries only in-frame clones and drops some. The sample includes some 87,000 clones, roughly 88% of them seen just once. Sequencing used CD4+ or CD8+ T cells sorted from blood, obtained in a trial of the OX40 agonist ivuxolimab. Every receptor here comes from an adult with an advanced solid tumor such as melanoma, head and neck, liver or kidney cancer.

The V and J genes are TRBV30 and TRBJ2-7; unclear D gene. Germline lookup yields CDR1 GTSNPN and CDR2 SVGIG (reference sequence). This CDR3 spans 13 amino acids. The V end lost 1 base, the J end lost 7 bases, and 14 bases lay between the germline ends. The CDR3 region is CAWSAGSEREQYF. CDR3 DNA sequence: TGTGCCTGGAGTGCCGGGTCGGAGAGGGAGCAGTACTTC. The complete variable domain, with remaining parts taken from reference TRBV30 and TRBJ2-7, reads SQTIHQWPATLVQPVGSPLSLECTVEGTSNPNLYWYRQAAGRGLQLLFYSVGIGQISSEVPQNLSASRPQDRQFILSSKKLLLSDSGFYLCAWSAGSEREQYFGPGTRLTVT.

This clone has just one count. The gene calls are TRBV6-1 and TRBJ2-1; D gene ambiguous. From germline, CDR1 is MNHNS and CDR2 SASEGT. CDR3 length equals 12 residues. V lost 4 bases to trimming and J lost 10 bases, with 11 bases between them. DNA of the CDR3: TGTGCCAGCAGTGTTGACTGGTTCGAGCAGTTCTTC. The encoded protein is CASSVDWFEQFF.

The J gene is TRBJ2-7, the V gene TRBV5-1; 8 bases match TRBD2. Germline V lookup: CDR1 SGHRS, CDR2 YFSETQ. V was clipped by 1 base and J by 5 bases; unmatched bases: 11. The CDR3 sequence is 16 residues long. This CDR3 is CASSLLGPSGSDEQYF. The CDR3 DNA reads TGCGCCAGCAGCTTGCTTGGTCCCAGCGGGAGCGACGAGCAGTACTTC.

This chain's CDR3 is CSAIGSYTQYF. The CDR3 DNA follows: TGCAGTGCTATTGGGAGTTATACGCAGTATTTT. J is TRBJ2-3 and V is TRBV20-1, with D maybe TRBD2 (5 bases). The CDR3 spans 11 residues. The V gene's germline CDR1 is DFQATT and CDR2 SNEGSKA (reference sequence). With 4 bases removed from V and 7 bases from J, the gap between germline ends came to 9 bases.

V gene TRBV19 combines with J gene TRBJ1-1; 9 positions match TRBD1. Trimming took 5 bases from V and 4 from J; bases not matched to a gene: 8. Germline CDR1 is LNHDA and CDR2 is SQIVND (reference sequence). The CDR3 consists of 15 residues. The CDR3 DNA follows: TGTGCCAGTAGTTTACAGGGGGCAGGGAGCACTGAAGCTTTCTTT. Its translation is CASSLQGAGSTEAFF.

The rearrangement links TRBV5-1 to TRBJ2-2; possibly TRBD2 for D (6 bases). Trimming took 1 base from V and 3 from J, leaving 16 bases between them. The CDR3 runs to 17 residues. The germline V gene has CDR1 SGHRS and CDR2 YFSETQ. Written as DNA, the CDR3 is TGCGCCAGCAGCTTGATTCCGGGGGTGGTAGACACCGGGGAGCTGTTTTTT. Amino acid sequence: CASSLIPGVVDTGELFF.

The CDR3 is CASSRDSYTGELFF. CDR3 nucleotide sequence: TGCGCCAGCAGTAGGGACAGTTACACCGGGGAGCTGTTTTTT. The J gene is TRBJ2-2, the V gene TRBV5-1, with 7 nucleotides matching TRBD1. From germline, CDR1 is SGHRS and CDR2 YFSETQ. The CDR3 totals 14 residues. With V trimmed by 5 bases and J by 3 bases, 4 bases remained unmatched.

V gene TRBV5-1 combines with J gene TRBJ2-7; possible D gene TRBD2, 6 bases. The V and J ends lost 3 bases and 1 base respectively, with 11 bases between them. CDR3 length: 14 amino acids. Germline V CDR1 and CDR2: SGHRS, YFSETQ. The CDR3 DNA follows: TGCGCCAGCAGCTCCGGGGCGGGGTCCTACGAGCAGTACTTC. This codes for CASSSGAGSYEQYF.

J is TRBJ1-2 and V is TRBV18; D is unresolved. The V end lost 3 bases, the J end lost 3 bases, and 8 bases lay between the germline ends. CDR3 length: 13 residues. The germline gives CDR1 KGHSH, CDR2 LQKENI. CDR3 sequence (DNA): TGTGCCAGCTCACCGAACAGTGACTATGGCTACACCTTC. Translating it yields CASSPNSDYGYTF.

This chain joins TRBV11-2 and TRBJ2-1; 12 bases line up with TRBD2. The CDR3 sequence is 15 residues long. V was clipped by 5 bases and J by 6 bases; unmatched bases: 5. Germline V lookup: CDR1 SGHAT, CDR2 FQNNGV. CDR3 nucleotide sequence: TGTGCCAGCAGCCAACTAGCGGGAGGTCGCAATGAGCAGTTCTTC. Translating gives CASSQLAGGRNEQFF.

V and J are TRBV7-2 and TRBJ2-1; D uncertain. Germline assignment: CDR1 SGHTA and CDR2 FQGNSA. Trimming removed 0 bases at V and 0 bases at J, with 6 bases between. The CDR3 has 15 residues. The CDR3 bases are TGTGCCAGCAGCTTAGCGCGGAGCTCCTACAATGAGCAGTTCTTC. Its protein is CASSLARSSYNEQFF.

The J gene is TRBJ2-4, the V gene TRBV11-3, with TRBD2 identical over 7 bases. Germline V CDR1 and CDR2: SGHNT, YENEEA. V trimming: 3 bases; J trimming: 15 bases; junction bases outside the gene matches: 5. The CDR3 is made up of 11 amino acids. CDR3 sequence (DNA): TGTGCCAGCAGCTTGGGAGGGGCGGTGTACTTC. As protein: CASSLGGAVYF. The full variable domain, its missing parts supplied by reference TRBV11-3 and TRBJ2-4, is EAGVVQSPRYKIIEKKQPVAFWCNPISGHNTLYWYLQNLGQGPELLIRYENEEAVDDSQLPKDRFSAERLKGVDSTLKIQPAELGDSAVYLCASSLGGAVYFGAGTRLSVL.

V and J are TRBV15 and TRBJ2-5; D possibly corresponds to TRBD1 (6 bases). The CDR3 has 14 residues. Germline CDR1 and CDR2: LNHNV and YYDKDF (reference sequence). V lost 1 base, J lost 3 bases, and 9 bases lay in between. The CDR3 bases are TGTGCCACCAGCAGAGCAGGGGCGGAAGAGACCCAGTACTTC. It is translated as CATSRAGAEETQYF.